These 18 T cell receptor beta chains originate from one sample sequenced in a study of CXCR3-negative and CXCR3-positive naive CD8 T cells. 5' RACE that incorporated UMI labels was used to prepare the TRB cDNA libraries. TCRdb reprocessed the 5' RACE reads and reports one entry per CDR3 protein, with no DNA. This repertoire includes tens of thousands of distinct CDR3 sequences. The sequencing input was memory CD8+ T cells from blood. The receptors were sampled from a human donor in good health. Some clones in this sample may be carry-over from other donors' samples.

The V call is TRBV7-2, the J call TRBJ2-1; TCRdb lists TRBD2, though no DNA is available to test this call. The CDR3 sequence is 16 residues long. Germline loops: CDR1 SGHTA, CDR2 FQGNSA. The CDR3 spells CASSLEWREGYNEQFF.

This chain joins TRBV20-1 and TRBJ2-7. The V gene's germline CDR1 is DFQATT and CDR2 SNEGSKA (reference sequence). The CDR3 runs to 12 residues. CDR3: CSARDHSDEQYF.

V is TRBV7-8 and J is TRBJ2-1; lacking DNA, the TRBD2 call made by TCRdb goes unchecked. The germline V gene encodes CDR1 SGHVS and CDR2 FQNEAQ. The CDR3 covers 15 residues. The CDR3 loop reads CASVPGTSVVNEQFF.

This chain connects TRBV7-9 to TRBJ2-7. The length of the CDR3 is 14 residues. Germline CDR1 is SEHNR and CDR2 is FQNEAQ (reference sequence). The CDR3 protein is CASSSVRRSYEQYF.

The rearrangement joins TRBV6-1 to TRBJ2-2; TCRdb names TRBD1, which stays unverified in the absence of DNA. The CDR3 spans 14 residues. In germline, CDR1 is MNHNS, CDR2 SASEGT. CDR3 residues: CASHREAGTGELFF.

The rearrangement joins TRBV27 to TRBJ2-1; the TCRdb call, TRBD1, lacks DNA for checking. Germline V gives CDR1 MNHEY, CDR2 SMNVEV (reference sequence). The CDR3 loop spans 12 amino acids. CDR3 loop: CASQGQYNEQFF.

This chain links TRBV20-1 with TRBJ2-7; absent DNA, TCRdb's TRBD1 call cannot be checked. CDR1 DFQATT and CDR2 SNEGSKA come from the germline V gene (reference sequence). The CDR3 sequence is 14 residues long. This CDR3 reads CSARPAGQFYEQYF.

CDR3 residues: CASSQASGGAFSADTQYF. The chain combines TRBV4-3 with TRBJ2-3; the TRBD2 assignment by TCRdb is unverifiable without DNA. The CDR3 extends over 18 amino acids. CDR1 LGHNA and CDR2 YSLEER come from the germline V gene.

The gene calls are TRBV29-1 and TRBJ2-7. This CDR3 contains 14 residues. Germline V lookup: CDR1 SQVTM, CDR2 ANQGSEA. CDR3 residues: CSVKGLRSSYEQYF.

V is TRBV7-2 and J is TRBJ1-4. The CDR3 covers 15 residues. Germline loops: CDR1 SGHTA, CDR2 FQGNSA. The CDR3: CASSKYWGANEKLFF.

The chain joins TRBV11-2 to TRBJ2-3; lacking DNA, the TRBD1 call made by TCRdb goes unchecked. Germline values: CDR1 SGHAT, CDR2 FQNNGV. The CDR3 is made up of 15 amino acids. The CDR3 loop is CASSSWTDNTDTQYF.

The chain recombines TRBV5-4 with TRBJ2-1; the TCRdb D gene call, TRBD2, has no DNA to confirm it. Germline loops: CDR1 SGHNT, CDR2 YYREEE (reference sequence). This CDR3 comprises 16 residues. The CDR3 is CASSQAAGDLYNEQFF.

The chain has TRBV7-9 and TRBJ2-7. Per the germline V gene, CDR1 is SEHNR and CDR2 is FQNEAQ (reference sequence). The CDR3 length is 11 residues. This chain's CDR3 is CASSNGYEQYF.

The chain combines TRBV20-1 with TRBJ2-7; TCRdb lists TRBD2, though no DNA is available to test this call. This CDR3 contains 16 residues. The germline CDR1 and CDR2 sequences are DFQATT and SNEGSKA (reference sequence). CDR3: CSARKAGTSGTYEQYF.

CDR3 loop: CATSRDGAAGGSDTQYF. V and J are TRBV15 and TRBJ2-3; TCRdb lists TRBD2, though no DNA is available to test this call. CDR3 length equals 17 residues. The germline CDR1 and CDR2 sequences are LNHNV and YYDKDF (reference sequence). Supplemented by reference TRBV15 and TRBJ2-3, the full variable domain reads DAMVIQNPRYQVTQFGKPVTLSCSQTLNHNVMYWYQQKSSQAPKLLFHYYDKDFNNEADTPDNFQSRRPNTSFCFLDIRSPGLGDTAMYLCATSRDGAAGGSDTQYFGPGTRLTVL.

The CDR3 is CASSLRQGADTIYF. The genes are TRBV12-3 or TRBV12-4 and TRBJ1-3; TCRdb reports TRBD1, a call that lacks DNA to check it against. The CDR3 is 14 residues long.

The V and J genes are TRBV6-2 or TRBV6-3 and TRBJ1-3. Germline V gene lookup returns CDR1 MNHEY and CDR2 SVGEGT. This CDR3 has 15 residues. CDR3: CASRLFKSSGNTIYF.

The rearrangement uses TRBV29-1 and TRBJ1-2; with no DNA, the TCRdb D assignment of TRBD1 cannot be verified. Per the germline V gene, CDR1 is SQVTM and CDR2 is ANQGSEA. This CDR3 comprises 15 residues. CDR3 residues: CSVEDRELGAYGYIF. Complete variable domain (other parts from reference TRBV29-1 and TRBJ1-2): SAVISQKPSRDICQRGTSLTIQCQVDSQVTMMFWYRQQPGQSLTLIATANQGSEATYESGFVIDKFPISRPNLTFSTLTVSNMSPEDSSIYLCSVEDRELGAYGYIFGSGTRLTVV.